These T cell receptor beta chains were read from a single sample in a study of T cells in Graves' hyperthyroidism and ophthalmopathy. Each CDR3 protein is one row after TCRdb ran MiXCR on the multiplex PCR reads. Of about 270,000 distinct CDR3 sequences listed, around 22% were seen once; the top ten hold 50% to 75%. Material: blood. The receptor set was obtained from a man aged 30 to 45 with Graves' ophthalmopathy. Each CDR3 is given with its conserved first and last residue. A D gene is named only where the DNA matches it firmly. Size is stated for part of the rows, as once, few or many counts, or as a class when the clone is expanded.

NA	TRBV10-3	TRBJ2-3	few	CAASVRGGTDTQYF	TGTGCCGCCTCCGTGAGGGGCGGGACAGATACGCAGTATTTT
NA	TRBV12-3/TRBV12-4	TRBJ1-4	NA	CASTMVLGPNEKLFF	TGTGCCAGCACCATGGTTCTGGGGCCTAATGAAAAACTGTTTTTT
NA	TRBV15	TRBJ2-1	once	CATSGGLLVSNVQFF	TGTGCCACCAGTGGGGGACTCCTCGTGTCCAATGTGCAGTTCTTC
NA	TRBV7-2	TRBJ1-3	NA	CASSGYLYSGNTIYF	TGTGCCAGCAGCGGCTACCTATACTCTGGAAACACCATATATTTT
NA	TRBV24-1	TRBJ2-1	NA	CATSDSLGQEFF	TGTGCCACCAGTGACTCACTAGGTCAAGAGTTCTTC
NA	TRBV7-2	TRBJ2-5	few	CASRSAETQYF	TGTGCCAGCAGATCAGCAGAGACCCAGTACTTC
NA	TRBV7-6	TRBJ2-5	few	CASSLAGKETQYF	TGTGCCAGCAGCTTAGCCGGCAAAGAGACCCAGTACTTC
NA	TRBV12-3/TRBV12-4	TRBJ2-5	many	CASSLGQTQETQYF	TGTGCCAGCAGTTTAGGACAGACCCAAGAGACCCAGTACTTC
TRBD2	TRBV28	TRBJ2-1	NA	CASSKRTSGNYNEQFF	TGTGCCAGCAGTAAACGGACTAGCGGGAACTACAATGAGCAGTTCTTC
NA	TRBV2	TRBJ2-1	many	CASSDWTDNEQFF	TGTGCCAGCAGTGACTGGACAGACAATGAGCAGTTCTTC
TRBD1	TRBV11-3	TRBJ2-7	many	CASSWTGGIGYEQYF	TGTGCCAGCAGCTGGACAGGGGGAATAGGCTACGAGCAGTACTTC
TRBD1	TRBV11-2	TRBJ1-3	many	CASSYGRGQGVLLGNTIYF	TGTGCCAGCAGCTACGGCCGCGGACAGGGGGTTCTACTCGGAAACACCATATATTTT
TRBD1	TRBV28	TRBJ1-1	many	CASFEQGAPNTEAFF	TGTGCCAGTTTTGAACAGGGGGCGCCGAATACTGAAGCTTTCTTT
NA	TRBV5-1	TRBJ2-5	NA	CASSKLVEETQYF	TGCGCCAGCAGCAAACTAGTTGAAGAGACCCAGTACTTC
NA	TRBV10-2	TRBJ2-3	NA	CASSGSSATDTQYF	TGCGCCAGCAGTGGGTCTAGCGCCACAGATACGCAGTATTTT
NA	TRBV20-1	TRBJ2-5	many	CSASDSSSGTRQETQYF	TGCAGTGCTTCCGATTCAAGTTCCGGGACAAGACAAGAGACCCAGTACTTC
TRBD1	TRBV12-3/TRBV12-4	TRBJ1-1	many	CASSFASTGGRTEAFF	TGTGCCAGCAGTTTCGCTTCGACAGGGGGTAGGACTGAAGCTTTCTTT
TRBD1	TRBV24-1	TRBJ2-7	few	CATGGNRGTEQYF	TGTGCCACTGGGGGGAACAGGGGGACCGAGCAGTACTTC
NA	TRBV19	TRBJ1-5	few	CASSPTDRPFNQPQHF	TGTGCCAGTAGTCCTACGGACAGACCTTTCAATCAGCCCCAGCATTTT
NA	TRBV7-9	TRBJ1-2	NA	CASSQMVRGYGYTF	TGTGCCAGCAGCCAAATGGTCCGGGGGTATGGCTACACCTTC
NA	TRBV30	TRBJ1-3	many	CAWKALAGNTIYF	TGTGCCTGGAAGGCGCTCGCTGGAAACACCATATATTTT
NA	TRBV12-5	TRBJ2-7	NA	CASALGGGFYEQYF	TGTGCTAGTGCCCTTGGAGGGGGCTTCTACGAGCAGTACTTC
TRBD2	TRBV6-2/TRBV6-3	TRBJ2-2	NA	CASKQRETGELFF	TGTGCCAGCAAGCAGCGGGAGACCGGGGAGCTGTTTTTT
TRBD2	TRBV18	TRBJ2-5	many	CASSPKLAGVETQYF	TGTGCCAGCTCACCGAAACTAGCGGGTGTAGAGACCCAGTACTTC
TRBD2	TRBV6-9	TRBJ2-1	NA	CASSYSSGSSYNEQFF	TGTGCCAGCAGTTATTCGAGCGGGAGTTCCTACAATGAGCAGTTCTTC
TRBD2	TRBV7-8	TRBJ2-7	few	CASSRRLALEQYF	TGTGCCAGCAGTCGTCGACTAGCCCTCGAGCAGTACTTC
TRBD1	TRBV5-1	TRBJ2-1	many	CASSSGGTGNEQFF	TGCGCCAGCAGCTCAGGGGGAACTGGTAATGAGCAGTTCTTC
NA	TRBV12-3/TRBV12-4	TRBJ2-7	NA	CASSLLDTYEQYF	TGTGCCAGCAGTTTACTTGATACCTACGAGCAGTACTTC
NA	TRBV12-3/TRBV12-4	TRBJ2-1	many	CASSRGLGDNEQFF	TGTGCCAGCAGTCGGGGTCTCGGCGACAATGAGCAGTTCTTC
TRBD1	TRBV24-1	TRBJ2-2	NA	CATSDSGTGGTTGELFF	TGTGCCACCAGTGATTCCGGGACAGGGGGGACCACCGGGGAGCTATTTTTT
NA	TRBV5-5	TRBJ1-2	few	CASSLFISGTGYGYTF	TGTGCCAGCAGCTTGTTTATTTCTGGGACGGGCTATGGCTACACCTTC
NA	TRBV18	TRBJ2-1	NA	CASSPLTRNNEQFF	TGTGCCAGCTCACCCCTTACTAGGAACAATGAGCAGTTCTTC
NA	TRBV20-1	TRBJ1-1	few	CSARDSTAKAAFF	TGCAGTGCTAGAGACTCGACTGCCAAGGCGGCTTTCTTT
NA	TRBV4-1	TRBJ1-2	NA	CASSQGWGQIYGYTF	TGCGCCAGCAGCCAAGGATGGGGGCAGATCTATGGCTACACCTTC
NA	TRBV5-1	TRBJ2-5	NA	CASSLGGLGQETQYF	TGCGCCAGCAGCTTGGGGGGGCTGGGACAAGAGACCCAGTACTTC
NA	TRBV10-3	TRBJ2-3	NA	CAIGDPGASDTQYF	TGTGCCATCGGCGACCCAGGGGCATCGGATACGCAGTATTTT
NA	TRBV10-3	TRBJ2-7	NA	CAISESTYEQYF	TGTGCCATCAGTGAGTCTACCTACGAGCAGTACTTC
TRBD1	TRBV12-3/TRBV12-4	TRBJ1-5	NA	CASSLGQGYQGPQHF	TGTGCCAGCAGTTTAGGACAGGGCTACCAGGGGCCCCAGCATTTT
TRBD1	TRBV7-9	TRBJ2-3	few	CASSLPGDRGRDTQYF	TGTGCCAGCAGCTTACCCGGGGACAGGGGTAGAGATACGCAGTATTTT
NA	TRBV7-2	TRBJ1-6	NA	CASSFSLPGSSPLHF	TGTGCCAGCAGCTTCAGCCTACCGGGCTCTTCACCCCTCCACTTT